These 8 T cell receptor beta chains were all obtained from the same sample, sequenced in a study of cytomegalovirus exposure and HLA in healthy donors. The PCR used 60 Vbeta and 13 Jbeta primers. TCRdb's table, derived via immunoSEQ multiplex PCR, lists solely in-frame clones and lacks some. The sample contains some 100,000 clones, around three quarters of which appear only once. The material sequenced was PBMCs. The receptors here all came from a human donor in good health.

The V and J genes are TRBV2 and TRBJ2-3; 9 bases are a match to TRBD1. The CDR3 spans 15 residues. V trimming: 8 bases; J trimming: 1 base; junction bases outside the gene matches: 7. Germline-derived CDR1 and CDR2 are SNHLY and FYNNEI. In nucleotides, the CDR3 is TGTGCCAGCGGCCGGGGACAGGGTGGCACAGATACGCAGTATTTT. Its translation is CASGRGQGGTDTQYF.

The CDR3 loop reads CASSPTSQPQHF. CDR3 DNA sequence: TGTGCCAGCAGTCCGACTTCTCAGCCCCAGCATTTT. The V gene is TRBV6-6, the J gene TRBJ1-5; D gene unclear. CDR3 length: 12 amino acids. The V end lost 5 bases, the J end lost 6 bases, and 8 bases lay between the germline ends. Looked up from germline, CDR1 is MNHNY and CDR2 is SVGAGI (reference sequence).

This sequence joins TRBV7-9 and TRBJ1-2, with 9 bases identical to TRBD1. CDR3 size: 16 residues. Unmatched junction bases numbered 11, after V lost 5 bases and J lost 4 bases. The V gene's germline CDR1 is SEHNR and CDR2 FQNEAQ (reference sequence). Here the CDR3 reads CASSPYGQGLGYGYTF. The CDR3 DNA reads TGTGCCAGCAGCCCATACGGACAGGGGCTCGGCTATGGCTACACCTTC.

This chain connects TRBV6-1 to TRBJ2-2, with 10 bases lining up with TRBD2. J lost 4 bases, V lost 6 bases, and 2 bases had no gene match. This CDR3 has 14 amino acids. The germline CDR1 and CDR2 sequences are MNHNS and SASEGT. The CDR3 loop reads CASRASGGTGELFF. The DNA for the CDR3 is TGTGCCAGCAGGGCTAGCGGGGGCACCGGGGAGCTGTTTTTT.

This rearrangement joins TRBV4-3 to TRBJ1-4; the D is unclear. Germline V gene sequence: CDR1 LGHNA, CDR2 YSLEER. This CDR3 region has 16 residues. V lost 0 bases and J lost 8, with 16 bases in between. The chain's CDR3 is CASSQDVTTGEEKLFF. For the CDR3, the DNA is TGCGCCAGCAGCCAAGATGTAACGACTGGGGAGGAAAAACTGTTTTTT.

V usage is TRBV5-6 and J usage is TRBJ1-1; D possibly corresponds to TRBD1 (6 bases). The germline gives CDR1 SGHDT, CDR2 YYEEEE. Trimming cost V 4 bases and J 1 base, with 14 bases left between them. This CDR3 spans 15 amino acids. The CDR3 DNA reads TGTGCCAGCAGCGCGCCGGGACACCGGAACACTGAAGCTTTCTTT. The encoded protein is CASSAPGHRNTEAFF.

CDR3 sequence reads: CAYSSTRTGMAAEAFF. The CDR3 DNA sequence: TGTGCCTACTCCTCTACCAGGACAGGGATGGCGGCTGAAGCTTTCTTT. V gene TRBV30 combines with J gene TRBJ1-1; 8 bases line up with TRBD1. CDR3 size: 16 residues. From germline, CDR1 is GTSNPN and CDR2 SVGIG (reference sequence). J gave up 6 bases and V 7 bases, and 19 bases lay outside the gene matches.

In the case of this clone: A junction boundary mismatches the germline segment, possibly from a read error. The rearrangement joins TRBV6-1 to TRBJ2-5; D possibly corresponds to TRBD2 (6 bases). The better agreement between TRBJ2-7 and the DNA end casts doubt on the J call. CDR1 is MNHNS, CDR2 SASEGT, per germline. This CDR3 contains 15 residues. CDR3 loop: CASREGAGRIYEQYF. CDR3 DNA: TGTGCCAGCAGGGAAGGGGCGGGACGGATCTACGAGCAGTACTTC.